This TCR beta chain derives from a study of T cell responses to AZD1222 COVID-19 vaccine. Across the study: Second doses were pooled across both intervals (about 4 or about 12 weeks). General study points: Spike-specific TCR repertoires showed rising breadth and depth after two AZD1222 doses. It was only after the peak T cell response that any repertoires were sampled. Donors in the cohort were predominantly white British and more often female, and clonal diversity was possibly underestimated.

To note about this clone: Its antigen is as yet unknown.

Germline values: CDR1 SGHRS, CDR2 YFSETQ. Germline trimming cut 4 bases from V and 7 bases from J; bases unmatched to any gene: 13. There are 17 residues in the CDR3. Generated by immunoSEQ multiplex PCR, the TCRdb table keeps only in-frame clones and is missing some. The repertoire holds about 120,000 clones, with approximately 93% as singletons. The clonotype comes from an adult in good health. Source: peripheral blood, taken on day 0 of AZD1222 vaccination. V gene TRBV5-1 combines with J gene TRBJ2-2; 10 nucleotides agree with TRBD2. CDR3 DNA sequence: TGCGCCAGCAGCCTGAACCCTAGCGGGGGAATGGGCGGGGAGCTGTTTTTT. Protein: CASSLNPSGGMGGELFF.